Presented here are 16 T cell receptor beta chains from one specimen sequenced in a study of Graves' ophthalmopathy and Graves' hyperthyroidism. Beta-chain TCR CDR3 regions were amplified from RNA transcripts. HTBI primers served in a first-round RT-PCR, which a second-round multiplex PCR followed. From the multiplex PCR reads, TCRdb called clonotypes with MiXCR, one entry per CDR3 protein. The table includes approximately 1.2 million distinct CDR3 sequences, about two fifths detected once. The sequenced sample was peripheral blood or thyroid tissue (not recorded which). The receptors derive from an adult man with Graves' hyperthyroidism.

This clonotype has just a few counts. The chain joins TRBV7-6 to TRBJ2-7; D is unresolved. V lost 5 bases and J lost 6, with 23 bases in between. The germline gives CDR1 SGHVS, CDR2 FNYEAQ. The CDR3 length is 16 residues. Written as DNA, the CDR3 is TGTGCCAGCAGCCCCTCCCCCGGGCAGCGTCGTTGCGAGCAGTACTTC. Protein: CASSPSPGQRRCEQYF.

This chain links TRBV14 with TRBJ2-2; 7 bases match TRBD1. Germline V gene lookup returns CDR1 SGHDN and CDR2 FVKESK. V was pared by 0 bases and J by 6 bases, with 16 bases of the junction left unmatched. CDR3 size: 19 residues. In DNA, the CDR3 is TGTGCCAGCAGCCAAGATTTTTTTGGTGACAGGGTCAGTCCCGGGGAGCTGTTTTTT. Protein product: CASSQDFFGDRVSPGELFF.

The sample holds a few counts of this clonotype. The genes are TRBV30 and TRBJ1-2; unclear D gene. CDR3 length: 11 amino acids. The germline gives CDR1 GTSNPN, CDR2 SVGIG (reference sequence). V lost 2 bases to trimming and J lost 4 bases, with 5 bases between them. CDR3 nucleotides: TGTGCCTGGAGTTGGATCTATGGCTACACCTTC. Protein: CAWSWIYGYTF. The full variable domain, completed using reference TRBV30 and TRBJ1-2, is SQTIHQWPATLVQPVGSPLSLECTVEGTSNPNLYWYRQAAGRGLQLLFYSVGIGQISSEVPQNLSASRPQDRQFILSSKKLLLSDSGFYLCAWSWIYGYTFGSGTRLTVV.

On this clonotype itself: This sequence may be a read error, since a much larger clone differs from it by one base. The chain employs TRBV20-1 and TRBJ1-1; weak D call: TRBD1 (6 bases). Trimming left V 4 bases short and J 7 bases short, with 16 bases between. The CDR3 covers 13 residues. In germline, CDR1 is DFQATT, CDR2 SNEGSKA (reference sequence). The CDR3 nucleotides are TGCAGTGCTATAGAGGGTCTGGACAGTGAAGCTTTCTTT. Translating it yields CSAIEGLDSEAFF.

This chain uses TRBV18 with TRBJ1-1; 7 nucleotides agree with TRBD1. The V segment lost 1 base and the J segment 1 base; nucleotides outside the gene matches: 3. There are 15 residues in the CDR3. Germline V lookup: CDR1 KGHSH, CDR2 LQKENI. As DNA, the CDR3 is TGTGCCAGCTCACCACAGGGGACAGCGAACACTGAAGCTTTCTTT. Encoded protein: CASSPQGTANTEAFF.

This clonotype was picked up many times. The CDR3 sequence is CASSLTGESSPLHF. The CDR3 DNA follows: TGCGCCAGCAGCTTGACAGGGGAAAGTTCACCCCTCCACTTT. This chain joins TRBV5-1 and TRBJ1-6; TRBD1 aligns across 7 bases. The V gene end was trimmed by 1 base and the J gene end by 9 bases; junction bases not matched to a gene: 4. Germline V CDR1 and CDR2: SGHRS, YFSETQ. The CDR3 contains 14 residues.

This clonotype was seen many times. This chain joins TRBV19 and TRBJ1-5; TRBD1 might be the D (6 bases). V was cut by 3 bases and J by 0 bases, with 9 bases left in between. Germline V gives CDR1 LNHDA, CDR2 SQIVND (reference sequence). CDR3 length: 15 residues. The chain's CDR3 is CASSIGGLSNQPQHF. The CDR3 DNA sequence: TGTGCCAGTAGTATCGGGGGCCTTAGCAATCAGCCCCAGCATTTT. The full variable domain, in which reference TRBV19 and TRBJ1-5 provide the parts outside the CDR3, is DGGITQSPKYLFRKEGQNVTLSCEQNLNHDAMYWYRQDPGQGLRLIYYSQIVNDFQKGDIAEGYSVSREKKESFPLTVTSAQKNPTAFYLCASSIGGLSNQPQHFGDGTRLSIL.

The chain couples TRBV5-6 to TRBJ2-7; perhaps D is TRBD1 or TRBD2 (5 bases each). The germline gives CDR1 SGHDT, CDR2 YYEEEE. The CDR3 spans 15 residues. Trimming shortened V by 4 bases and J by 4 bases, and 18 bases separated the two germline ends. Here the CDR3 DNA reads TGTGCCAGCAGCCGCCGGGACCCGAGACGATACGAGCAGTACTTC. Amino acid sequence: CASSRRDPRRYEQYF.

This clonotype was detected a few times. The chain combines TRBV14 with TRBJ1-2, with D maybe TRBD1 (6 bases). Trimming stripped 8 bases from V and 4 bases from J, with 20 bases between. Germline CDR1 SGHDN, CDR2 FVKESK. The CDR3 length is 15 residues. CDR3: CASSPSEGDIYGYTF. The CDR3 nucleotides read TGTGCCAGCTCACCCTCGGAAGGGGACATCTATGGCTACACCTTC.

This clonotype was seen many times. The CDR3 sequence is CASSYGRTEAFF. CDR3 DNA sequence: TGTGCCAGCAGCTACGGTCGCACTGAAGCTTTCTTT. The rearrangement uses TRBV13 and TRBJ1-1; no reliable D call. Trimming removed 4 bases from V and 4 bases from J, with 7 bases in between. CDR1 PRHDT and CDR2 FYEKMQ come from the germline V gene (reference sequence). CDR3 size: 12 residues.

The V call is TRBV29-1, the J call TRBJ1-1, with D perhaps TRBD1 (5 bases). Germline V gene data show CDR1 as SQVTM and CDR2 as ANQGSEA. The CDR3 spans 13 residues. Trimming took 7 bases from V and 0 from J, leaving 12 bases between them. This CDR3 reads CSAATEMNTEAFF. Here the CDR3 DNA reads TGCAGCGCAGCGACAGAGATGAACACTGAAGCTTTCTTT.

The table lists this clonotype with many counts. The chain is built from TRBV9 and TRBJ1-5; D call uncertain. The length of the CDR3 is 15 residues. Germline V gives CDR1 SGDLS, CDR2 YYNGEE. The V end lost 0 bases, the J end lost 4 bases, and 11 bases lay between the germline ends. For the CDR3, the DNA is TGTGCCAGCAGCGTAGGAGGCGATTGGAATCAGCCCCAGCATTTT. Protein sequence: CASSVGGDWNQPQHF. The whole variable domain, remainder taken from reference TRBV9 and TRBJ1-5, is DSGVTQTPKHLITATGQRVTLRCSPRSGDLSVYWYQQSLDQGLQFLIQYYNGEERAKGNILERFSAQQFPDLHSELNLSSLELGDSALYFCASSVGGDWNQPQHFGDGTRLSIL.

This clonotype was recorded many times. This chain uses TRBV19 with TRBJ1-2; TRBD1 matches at 9 bases. V was clipped by 7 bases and J by 7 bases; unmatched bases: 4. The CDR3 totals 12 residues. Germline lookup yields CDR1 LNHDA and CDR2 SQIVND (reference sequence). The CDR3 protein is CASTRTGVGYTF. The CDR3 bases are TGTGCCAGTACCCGGACAGGGGTTGGCTACACCTTC.

This clonotype was picked up one time. The CDR3 region has the DNA TGTGCCAGCAGCTTTGGGGCAGACACCACCTTC. Its translation is CASSFGADTTF. The chain is built from TRBV7-2 and TRBJ1-2, with a weak D call TRBD1 (5 bases). The germline CDR1 and CDR2 sequences are SGHTA and FQGNSA. The V and J ends lost 3 bases and 13 bases respectively, with 12 bases between them. The CDR3 has 11 residues.

Only a few counts were recorded for this clonotype. This CDR3 is CASSPFLPHPGQGDDPEKLFF. In nucleotides, the CDR3 is TGTGCCAGCAGCCCTTTTCTACCCCATCCGGGACAGGGGGACGATCCGGAAAAACTGTTTTTT. The chain combines TRBV14 with TRBJ1-4, with TRBD1 matching 11 bases. CDR3 length: 21 residues. Trimming removed 4 bases from V and 8 bases from J; junction bases left unmatched: 24. Germline loops: CDR1 SGHDN, CDR2 FVKESK.

This clonotype was detected ten times or more. V and J are TRBV20-1 and TRBJ2-2; TRBD2 matches at 7 bases. Trimming at V came to 6 bases and at J to 4 bases, leaving 8 bases not matched to a gene. This CDR3 spans 14 amino acids. The germline gives CDR1 DFQATT, CDR2 SNEGSKA (reference sequence). CDR3 DNA: TGCAGTGCACCCGGGACTACCATCACCGGGGAGCTGTTTTTT. This translates into CSAPGTTITGELFF.